This T cell receptor (beta chain) originates from a study of shared clonotypes between healthy human individuals. V was shortened by 5 bases and J by 2 bases, with 15 bases between the two germline ends. The germline CDR1 and CDR2 sequences are MDHEN and SYDVKM. This CDR3 contains 15 residues. The naive CD8 fraction comprised CD45RO-negative cells positively selected for CCR7 and excluded terminally differentiated effector memory CD45RA+ cells. Using immunoSEQ multiplex PCR, the repertoire was profiled, and TCRdb retains in-frame clones only, with some absent. This sample carries around 1,900,000 clones, around 93% of them seen once, and the ten largest clones take about 1.7%.

Material: naive CD8+ T cells from PBMCs. The chain has TRBV28 and TRBJ2-5; perhaps D is TRBD1 or TRBD2 (5 bases each). The clonotype originates from a man between 18 and 29 years old in good health. Some clones in this sample may be carry-over from other donors' samples. The CDR3 nucleotides read TGTGCCAGCAGTCACTCTCAGTGGGGGCAAGAGACCCAGTACTTC. This encodes CASSHSQWGQETQYF.